The next 9 T cell receptor beta chains were all read from a single sample in a study of PD-1 blockade in classical Hodgkin lymphoma. Each patient experienced a relapse that followed autologous stem cell transplantation, and brentuximab vedotin exposure varied. Sequencing was performed with immunoSEQ multiplex PCR; in TCRdb, only in-frame clones are kept and a portion is missing. The data hold 11,000 to 15,000 clones, with roughly 82% observed a single time. The input for sequencing was peripheral blood mononuclear cells (PBMCs), taken at baseline. The receptors come from a human donor with classical Hodgkin lymphoma.

The table lists this clone with a few counts. This sequence joins TRBV5-1 and TRBJ1-5; D possibly corresponds to TRBD1 (5 bases). V was clipped by 0 bases and J by 4 bases, with 8 bases between them. The CDR3 runs 14 residues. CDR1 is SGHRS, CDR2 YFSETQ, per germline. CDR3 in amino acids: CASSLEGPNQPQHF. The CDR3 DNA reads TGCGCCAGCAGCTTGGAGGGGCCTAATCAGCCCCAGCATTTT.

The chain is built from TRBV5-1 and TRBJ2-7, with 7 nucleotides matching TRBD1. The germline gives CDR1 SGHRS, CDR2 YFSETQ. V shed 2 bases, J shed 5 bases, and the junction held 7 bases outside the gene matches. The CDR3 contains 14 residues. Here the CDR3 reads CASSFGTTGDEQYF. The CDR3 nucleotides are TGCGCCAGCAGCTTTGGTACCACAGGGGACGAGCAGTACTTC.

This clone showed up just once. The J gene is TRBJ2-5, the V gene TRBV7-6; the D call may be TRBD1 or TRBD2 (5 bases each). Per germline, CDR1 SGHVS and CDR2 FNYEAQ. Trimming stripped 3 bases from V and 3 bases from J, with 8 bases between. The CDR3 length is 13 residues. The CDR3 loop is CASSLGEKETQYF. The CDR3, as DNA: TGTGCCAGCAGCTTGGGGGAGAAAGAGACCCAGTACTTC.

The chain carries TRBV27 and TRBJ2-5, with a weak D call TRBD2 (5 bases). V was trimmed by 4 bases and J by 1 base, leaving 13 bases between them. CDR1 is MNHEY and CDR2 is SMNVEV in the germline V gene (reference sequence). There are 15 residues in the CDR3. The chain's CDR3 is CASSSLPRVQETQYF. In nucleotides, the CDR3 is TGTGCCAGCAGTTCCCTTCCGCGGGTCCAAGAGACCCAGTACTTC.

V is TRBV9 and J is TRBJ2-3, with 8 positions matching TRBD1. The CDR3 runs 16 residues. In germline, CDR1 is SGDLS, CDR2 YYNGEE. The trim removed 0 bases at V and 6 bases at J, leaving 9 bases unmatched. The CDR3 sequence: CASSVDPGGAADTQYF. The CDR3 DNA sequence: TGTGCCAGCAGCGTAGACCCAGGGGGCGCAGCCGATACGCAGTATTTT.

The gene calls are TRBV4-1 and TRBJ2-5; possible D gene TRBD2, 6 bases. The germline V gene has CDR1 MGHRA and CDR2 YSYEKL. With 1 base removed from V and 0 bases from J, the gap between germline ends came to 12 bases. This CDR3 is 16 amino acids long. Written as DNA, the CDR3 is TGCGCCAGCAGCCAAGGTCGCGGGGCCTACCAAGAGACCCAGTACTTC. Protein sequence: CASSQGRGAYQETQYF.

The gene calls are TRBV7-9 and TRBJ2-2, with 7 bases matching TRBD1. The CDR3 totals 14 residues. J gave up 3 bases and V 11 bases, and 9 bases lay outside the gene matches. Germline loops: CDR1 SEHNR, CDR2 FQNEAQ (reference sequence). CDR3 in amino acids: CALYRGIDTGELFF. The CDR3 DNA reads TGTGCCCTATACAGGGGAATCGACACCGGGGAGCTGTTTTTT.

The rearrangement joins TRBV29-1 to TRBJ1-5; 10 bases map to TRBD1. The CDR3 totals 14 residues. Per germline, CDR1 SQVTM and CDR2 ANQGSEA. The V and J ends lost 7 bases and 2 bases, in that order; junction bases with no gene match: 5. This CDR3 reads CSAWTGGGNQPQHF. The CDR3 DNA sequence: TGCAGCGCCTGGACAGGGGGAGGCAATCAGCCCCAGCATTTT.

The chain recombines TRBV11-2 with TRBJ2-5, with D unclear. CDR3 size: 13 residues. Trimming removed 1 base at V and 9 bases at J, with 12 bases between. Germline values: CDR1 SGHAT, CDR2 FQNNGV. The CDR3 coding sequence is TGTGCCAGCAGCTTAGCACACTCCGGCGCCCAGTACTTC. Translation: CASSLAHSGAQYF.